This TCR beta chain was documented in a study of blood T cells in healthy people across ages. The use of a sample-barcoded 5' primer and a J-beta primer mix characterized a second PCR of roughly 6 to 12 cycles. MiXCR, applied by TCRdb to the 5' RACE reads, yields one record per CDR3 protein. Among about 570,000 distinct CDR3 sequences listed, approximately 30% were seen once. This CDR3 comprises 16 residues. Deletions cut 4 bases from V and 0 bases from J, with 13 bases between. Germline V gene lookup returns CDR1 SGHVS and CDR2 FQNEAQ. The chain is built from TRBV7-8 and TRBJ1-3; the D is unclear. The TCR originated in a woman aged 70 to 79 in good health. The sample taken for sequencing was blood. Here the CDR3 reads CASSSQSISSGNTIYF. In nucleotides, the CDR3 is TGTGCCAGCAGCTCCCAGTCGATTAGCTCTGGAAACACCATATATTTT.